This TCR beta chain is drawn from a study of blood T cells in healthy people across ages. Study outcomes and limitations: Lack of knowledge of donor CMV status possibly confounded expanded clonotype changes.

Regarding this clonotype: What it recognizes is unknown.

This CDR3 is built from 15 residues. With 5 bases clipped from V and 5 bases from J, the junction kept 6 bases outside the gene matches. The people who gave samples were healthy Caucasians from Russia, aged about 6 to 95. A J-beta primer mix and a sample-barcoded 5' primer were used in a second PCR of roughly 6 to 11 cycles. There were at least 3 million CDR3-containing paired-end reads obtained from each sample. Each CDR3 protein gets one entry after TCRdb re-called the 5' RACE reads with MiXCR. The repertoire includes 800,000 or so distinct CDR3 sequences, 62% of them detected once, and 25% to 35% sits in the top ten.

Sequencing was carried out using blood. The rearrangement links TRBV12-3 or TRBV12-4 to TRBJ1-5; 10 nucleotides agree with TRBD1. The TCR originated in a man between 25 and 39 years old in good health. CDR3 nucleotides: TGTGCCAGCAGTGGCGGACAGGGGGGATATCAGCCCCAGCATTTT. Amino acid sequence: CASSGGQGGYQPQHF.